This note documents a single T cell receptor beta chain sequence. What it binds is not known. Run at survey level, the immunoSEQ assay was version v3.0. Data came from immunoSEQ multiplex PCR; TCRdb stores just in-frame clones and leaves some out. Among some 28,000 clones listed, roughly 83% were seen once. The V gene's germline CDR1 is SGHTA and CDR2 FQGNSA. This CDR3 region has 13 residues. Trimming shortened V by 7 bases and J by 11 bases, and 17 bases separated the two germline ends. The data stem from a study of long-term antiretroviral therapy in people with HIV. Study-level points and caveats: Every time point showed a repertoire led by clones expanded before ART. Collection of the blood took place between about 2003 and 2017. The ART regimens in use then may have been less effective than current ones.

The sample was unsorted PBMCs, taken almost 2.9 years after starting antiretroviral therapy. This TCR came from a young man with HIV. V usage is TRBV7-2 and J usage is TRBJ1-4; D remains ambiguous. CDR3 residues: CASTPLLGGKLFF. The DNA of the CDR3 is TGTGCCAGCACCCCCCTTTTGGGTGGGAAACTGTTTTTT.